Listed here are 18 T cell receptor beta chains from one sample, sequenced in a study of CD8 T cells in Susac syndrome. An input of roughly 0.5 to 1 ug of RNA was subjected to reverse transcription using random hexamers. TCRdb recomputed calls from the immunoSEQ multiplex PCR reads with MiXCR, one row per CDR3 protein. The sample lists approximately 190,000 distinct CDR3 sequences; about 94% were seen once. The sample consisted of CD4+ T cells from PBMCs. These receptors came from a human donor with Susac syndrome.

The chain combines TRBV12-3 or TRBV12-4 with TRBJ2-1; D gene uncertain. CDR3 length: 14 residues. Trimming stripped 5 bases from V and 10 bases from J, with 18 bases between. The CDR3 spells CASSPIRPGQEQFF. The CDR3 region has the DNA TGTGCCAGCAGTCCTATTCGACCCGGCCAAGAGCAGTTCTTC.

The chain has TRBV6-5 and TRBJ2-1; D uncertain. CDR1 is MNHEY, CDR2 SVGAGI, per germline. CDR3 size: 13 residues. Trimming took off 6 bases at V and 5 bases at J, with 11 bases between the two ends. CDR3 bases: TGTGCCAGCAGGACCGGGCCCCACAATGAGCAGTTCTTC. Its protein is CASRTGPHNEQFF.

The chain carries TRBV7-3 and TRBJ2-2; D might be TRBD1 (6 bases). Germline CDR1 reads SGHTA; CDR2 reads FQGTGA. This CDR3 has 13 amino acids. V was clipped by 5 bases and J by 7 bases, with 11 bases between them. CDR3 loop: CASSPLGGGELFF. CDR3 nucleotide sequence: TGTGCCAGCAGCCCATTAGGGGGCGGGGAGCTGTTTTTT. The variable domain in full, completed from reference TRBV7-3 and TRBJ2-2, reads GAGVSQTPSNKVTEKGKYVELRCDPISGHTALYWYRQSLGQGPEFLIYFQGTGAADDSGLPNDRFFAVRPEGSVSTLKIQRTERGDSAVYLCASSPLGGGELFFGEGSRLTVL.

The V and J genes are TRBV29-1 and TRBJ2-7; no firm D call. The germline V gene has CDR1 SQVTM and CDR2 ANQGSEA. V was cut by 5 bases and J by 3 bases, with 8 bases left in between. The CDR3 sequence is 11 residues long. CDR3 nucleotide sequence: TGCAGCGTTACCACCCGCTACGAGCAGTACTTC. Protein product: CSVTTRYEQYF.

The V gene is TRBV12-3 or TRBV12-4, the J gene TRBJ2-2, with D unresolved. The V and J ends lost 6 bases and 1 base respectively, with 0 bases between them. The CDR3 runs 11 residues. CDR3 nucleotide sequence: TGTGCCAGCAGGAACACCGGGGAGCTGTTTTTT. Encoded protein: CASRNTGELFF.

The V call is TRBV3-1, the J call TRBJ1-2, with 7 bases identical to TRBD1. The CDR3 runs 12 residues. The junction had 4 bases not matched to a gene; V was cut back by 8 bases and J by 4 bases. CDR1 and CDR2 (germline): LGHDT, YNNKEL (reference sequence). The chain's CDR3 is CASSDRVYGYTF. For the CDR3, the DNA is TGTGCCAGCTCAGACAGGGTCTATGGCTACACCTTC.

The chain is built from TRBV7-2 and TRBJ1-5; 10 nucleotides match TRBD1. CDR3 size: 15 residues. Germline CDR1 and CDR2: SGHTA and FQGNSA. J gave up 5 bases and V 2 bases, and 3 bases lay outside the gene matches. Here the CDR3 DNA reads TGTGCCAGCAGCTTAATCGGACAGGGGGATCAGCCCCAGCATTTT. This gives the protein CASSLIGQGDQPQHF.

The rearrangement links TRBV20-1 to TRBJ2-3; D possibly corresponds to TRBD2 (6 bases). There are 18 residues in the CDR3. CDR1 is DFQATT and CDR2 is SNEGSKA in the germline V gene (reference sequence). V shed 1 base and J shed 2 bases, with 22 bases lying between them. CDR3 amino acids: CSARVGSGRLTATDTQYF. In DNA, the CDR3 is TGCAGTGCTAGAGTGGGTAGCGGTCGACTCACGGCCACAGATACGCAGTATTTT.

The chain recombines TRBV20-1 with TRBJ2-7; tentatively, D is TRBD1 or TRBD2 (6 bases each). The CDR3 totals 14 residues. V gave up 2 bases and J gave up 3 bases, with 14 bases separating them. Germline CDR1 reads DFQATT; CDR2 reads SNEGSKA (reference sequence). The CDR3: CSARIGGEGYEQYF. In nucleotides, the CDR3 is TGCAGTGCTAGAATCGGGGGCGAGGGCTACGAGCAGTACTTC.

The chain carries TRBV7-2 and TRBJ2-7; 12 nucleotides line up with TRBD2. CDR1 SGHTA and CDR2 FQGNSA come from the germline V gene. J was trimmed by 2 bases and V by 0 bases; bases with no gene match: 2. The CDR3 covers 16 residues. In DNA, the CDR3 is TGTGCCAGCAGCTTAGCGGCTAGCGGGGGGGCCTACGAGCAGTACTTC. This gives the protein CASSLAASGGAYEQYF.

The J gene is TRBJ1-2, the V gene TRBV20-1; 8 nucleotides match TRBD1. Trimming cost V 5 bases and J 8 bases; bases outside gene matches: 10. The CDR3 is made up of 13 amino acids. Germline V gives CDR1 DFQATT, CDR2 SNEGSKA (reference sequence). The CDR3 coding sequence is TGCAGTGCTGGAAGGACAGGGCTGGGGGGCTACACCTTC. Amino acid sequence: CSAGRTGLGGYTF.

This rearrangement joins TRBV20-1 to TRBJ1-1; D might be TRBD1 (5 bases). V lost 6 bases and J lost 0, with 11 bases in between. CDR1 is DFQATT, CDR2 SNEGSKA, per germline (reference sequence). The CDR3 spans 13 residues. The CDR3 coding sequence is TGCAGTGCCCCACCGACAGTGAACACTGAAGCTTTCTTT. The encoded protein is CSAPPTVNTEAFF.

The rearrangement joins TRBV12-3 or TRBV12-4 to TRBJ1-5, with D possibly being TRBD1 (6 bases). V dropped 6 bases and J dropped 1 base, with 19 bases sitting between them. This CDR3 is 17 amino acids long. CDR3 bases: TGTGCCAGCAGCCCTTCCCCTTCAGGGGTAAGCAATCAGCCCCAGCATTTT. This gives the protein CASSPSPSGVSNQPQHF.

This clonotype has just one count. The CDR3 DNA reads as TGTGCCAGCAGTTTCCCCCCCGGTAGCACAGATACGCAGTATTTT. This translates into CASSFPPGSTDTQYF. The chain is built from TRBV12-3 or TRBV12-4 and TRBJ2-3; D remains ambiguous. V dropped 3 bases and J dropped 0 bases, with 10 bases sitting between them. The CDR3 sequence is 15 residues long.

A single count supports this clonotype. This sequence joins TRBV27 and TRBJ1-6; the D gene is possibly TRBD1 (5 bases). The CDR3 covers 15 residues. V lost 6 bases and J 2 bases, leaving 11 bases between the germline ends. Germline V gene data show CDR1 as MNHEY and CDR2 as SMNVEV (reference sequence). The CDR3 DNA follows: TGTGCCAGCAGCCAGACAGTCGCCTATAATTCACCCCTCCACTTT. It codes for CASSQTVAYNSPLHF.

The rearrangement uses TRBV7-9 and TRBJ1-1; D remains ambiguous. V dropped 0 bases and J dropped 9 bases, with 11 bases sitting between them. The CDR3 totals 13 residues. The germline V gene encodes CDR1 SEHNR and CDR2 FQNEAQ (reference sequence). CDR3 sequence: CASSLAQMGKAFF. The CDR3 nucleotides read TGTGCCAGCAGCTTAGCGCAAATGGGGAAAGCTTTCTTT.

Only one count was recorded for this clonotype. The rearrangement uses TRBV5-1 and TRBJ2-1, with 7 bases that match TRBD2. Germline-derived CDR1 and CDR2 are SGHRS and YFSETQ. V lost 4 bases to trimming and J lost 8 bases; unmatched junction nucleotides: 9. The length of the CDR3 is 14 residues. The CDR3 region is CASSPRLAMDEQFF. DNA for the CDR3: TGCGCCAGCAGCCCCCGACTAGCAATGGATGAGCAGTTCTTC. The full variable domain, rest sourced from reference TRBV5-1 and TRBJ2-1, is KAGVTQTPRYLIKTRGQQVTLSCSPISGHRSVSWYQQTPGQGLQFLFEYFSETQRNKGNFPGRFSGRQFSNSRSEMNVSTLELGDSALYLCASSPRLAMDEQFFGPGTRLTVL.

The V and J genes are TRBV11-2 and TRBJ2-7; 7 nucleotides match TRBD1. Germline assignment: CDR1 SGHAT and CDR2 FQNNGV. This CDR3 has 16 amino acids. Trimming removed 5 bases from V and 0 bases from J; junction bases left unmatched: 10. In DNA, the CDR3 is TGTGCCAGCAGCCCACGGACAGGTCCTAGCTCCTACGAGCAGTACTTC. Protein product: CASSPRTGPSSYEQYF.